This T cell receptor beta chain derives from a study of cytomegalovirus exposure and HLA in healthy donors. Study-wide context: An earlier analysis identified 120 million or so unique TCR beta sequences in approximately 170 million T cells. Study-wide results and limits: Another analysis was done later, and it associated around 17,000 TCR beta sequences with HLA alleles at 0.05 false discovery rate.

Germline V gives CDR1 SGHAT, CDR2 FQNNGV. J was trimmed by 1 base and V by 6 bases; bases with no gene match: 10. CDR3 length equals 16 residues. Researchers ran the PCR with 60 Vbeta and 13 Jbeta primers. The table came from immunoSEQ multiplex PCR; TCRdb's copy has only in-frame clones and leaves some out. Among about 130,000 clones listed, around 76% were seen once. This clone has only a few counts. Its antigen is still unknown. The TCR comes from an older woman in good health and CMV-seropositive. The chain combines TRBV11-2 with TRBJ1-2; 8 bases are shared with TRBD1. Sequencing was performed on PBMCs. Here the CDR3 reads CASRHRQGAFNYGYTF. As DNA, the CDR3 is TGTGCCAGCAGGCATCGTCAGGGGGCGTTTAACTATGGCTACACCTTC.